Below are 13 T cell receptor beta chains sequenced from a single sample in a study of T cell repertoires in cytomegalovirus infection (dated by TCRdb to about 2019). TCRdb lists the instrument as Illumina HiSeq 1500. TCRdb's own reprocessing of the public reads used fastp at Q25 and MiXCR and kept productive beta chains. For every CDR3 protein sequence, its rows merge into one entry that carries the most common genes and DNA. In this sample the table shows about 180,000 distinct CDR3 sequences, about 15% of which occur a single time. The ten largest clones add up to approximately 25% of the sample. The sequencing sample was made of CD8+ T cells from PBMCs. Every receptor here comes from a human donor in good health (CMV status not recorded). Some clones in this sample may be carry-over from other donors' samples.

J is TRBJ2-2 and V is TRBV7-6; the D gene is possibly TRBD2 (6 bases). This CDR3 comprises 17 residues. Germline-derived CDR1 and CDR2 are SGHVS and FNYEAQ. V gave up 2 bases and J gave up 5 bases, with 18 bases separating them. The CDR3 region has the DNA TGTGCCAGCAGCTTATCCTTAGTGCCACGGGGGACCGGGGAGCTGTTTTTT. Translating it yields CASSLSLVPRGTGELFF. The whole variable domain, filled in from reference TRBV7-6 and TRBJ2-2, reads GAGVSQSPRYKVTKRGQDVALRCDPISGHVSLYWYRQALGQGPEFLTYFNYEAQQDKSGLPNDRFSAERPEGSISTLTIQRTEQRDSAMYRCASSLSLVPRGTGELFFGEGSRLTVL.

This clonotype turned up a few times. The V call is TRBV27, the J call TRBJ2-7, with TRBD1 identical over 10 bases. The CDR3 sequence is 14 residues long. With V trimmed by 5 bases and J by 9 bases, 10 bases remained unmatched. Germline values: CDR1 MNHEY, CDR2 SMNVEV (reference sequence). This CDR3 reads CASSPGTGADSQYF. CDR3 DNA: TGTGCCAGCAGTCCAGGGACAGGGGCCGATTCGCAGTACTTC.

This rearrangement joins TRBV12-3 or TRBV12-4 to TRBJ1-1; no reliable D call. This CDR3 spans 14 amino acids. V lost 4 bases and J 6 bases, leaving 15 bases between the germline ends. CDR3: CASSSHSVGPEAFF. CDR3 sequence (DNA): TGTGCCAGCAGTTCCCACAGCGTCGGACCTGAAGCTTTCTTT.

The genes are TRBV20-1 and TRBJ2-1, with D tentatively TRBD1 or TRBD2 (5 bases each). This CDR3 is 13 amino acids long. Trimming left V 3 bases short and J 6 bases short, with 12 bases between. Germline V gene data show CDR1 as DFQATT and CDR2 as SNEGSKA (reference sequence). The CDR3 loop reads CSASFRGVNEQFF. The CDR3 DNA reads TGCAGTGCTAGTTTCAGAGGGGTCAATGAGCAGTTCTTC.

This clonotype turned up a few times. The gene calls are TRBV28 and TRBJ2-1; D gene uncertain. This CDR3 has 15 amino acids. CDR1 and CDR2 from the germline V gene are MDHEN and SYDVKM. V lost 7 bases, J lost 0 bases, and 13 bases lay in between. CDR3 region: CASNLTPSSYNEQFF. CDR3 in DNA: TGTGCCAGCAACCTTACACCGAGCTCCTACAATGAGCAGTTCTTC.

This clonotype occurred a few times. The rearrangement links TRBV7-2 to TRBJ1-1, with 7 bases that match TRBD1. In germline, CDR1 is SGHTA, CDR2 FQGNSA. CDR3 length: 14 amino acids. With V trimmed by 2 bases and J by 5 bases, 5 bases remained unmatched. CDR3 sequence (DNA): TGTGCCAGCAGCTTAAACAGGGGTTTAACTGAAGCTTTCTTT. This codes for CASSLNRGLTEAFF.

This clonotype occurred a few times. The rearrangement uses TRBV4-3 and TRBJ1-1; TRBD1 might be the D (6 bases). The length of the CDR3 is 16 residues. From germline, CDR1 is LGHNA and CDR2 YSLEER. V gave up 0 bases and J gave up 3 bases, with 14 bases separating them. The CDR3, as DNA: TGCGCCAGCAGCCAAGACGGGGGGGGCGTAGACACTGAAGCTTTCTTT. Amino acid sequence: CASSQDGGGVDTEAFF.

The table lists this clonotype with a few counts. This rearrangement joins TRBV7-2 to TRBJ1-1; no reliable D call. Germline V gene sequence: CDR1 SGHTA, CDR2 FQGNSA. The CDR3 consists of 17 residues. V was shortened by 3 bases and J by 2 bases, with 19 bases between the two germline ends. This chain's CDR3 is CASSLTPTSRYNTEAFF. In DNA, the CDR3 is TGTGCCAGCAGCTTGACACCCACATCAAGATATAACACTGAAGCTTTCTTT.

This clonotype was seen a few times. The rearrangement uses TRBV4-3 and TRBJ1-1; D is ambiguous. Between the trimmed V and J ends, which lost 1 base and 1 base, there was a span of 4 bases. The CDR3 length is 13 residues. CDR1 is LGHNA, CDR2 YSLEER, per germline. The CDR3: CASSQAWNTEAFF. The CDR3 coding sequence is TGCGCCAGCAGCCAAGCTTGGAACACTGAAGCTTTCTTT.

The rearrangement links TRBV7-9 to TRBJ2-1; the match to TRBD1 covers 11 bases. CDR1 and CDR2 from the germline V gene are SEHNR and FQNEAQ (reference sequence). This CDR3 has 14 residues. J was trimmed by 6 bases and V by 4 bases; bases with no gene match: 2. In nucleotides, the CDR3 is TGTGCCAGCAGCTACGGGACAGGGGGCAATGAGCAGTTCTTC. Translated, it gives CASSYGTGGNEQFF.

V usage is TRBV6-2 or TRBV6-3 and J usage is TRBJ1-6, with D tentatively TRBD1 (5 bases). V shed 5 bases and J shed 8 bases, with 22 bases lying between them. Germline V gives CDR1 MNHEY, CDR2 SVGEGT. The CDR3 extends over 17 amino acids. The CDR3 here is CASSPWRGPNNYSPLHF. The CDR3 DNA follows: TGTGCCAGCAGTCCCTGGAGGGGACCTAACAATTATTCACCCCTCCACTTT.

J is TRBJ1-2 and V is TRBV28; TRBD1 aligns across 8 bases. This CDR3 region has 14 residues. Germline V gene data show CDR1 as MDHEN and CDR2 as SYDVKM. With 6 bases clipped from V and 4 bases from J, the junction kept 7 bases outside the gene matches. CDR3 nucleotides: TGTGCCAGCAGGACAGGGGCGAACATCTATGGCTACACCTTC. Residues: CASRTGANIYGYTF.

The chain carries TRBV7-2 and TRBJ2-6, with D possibly being TRBD2 (6 bases). The CDR3 length is 17 residues. CDR1 and CDR2 (germline): SGHTA, FQGNSA. Trimming cost V 3 bases and J 1 base, with 13 bases left between them. This CDR3 is CASSLGGPSSGANVLTF. In nucleotides, the CDR3 is TGTGCCAGCAGCTTGGGGGGACCCTCGTCTGGGGCCAACGTCCTGACTTTC.